A single sample is the source of the 13 T cell receptor beta chains below, sequenced in a study of T cells after yellow fever vaccination. TCRdb recomputed calls from the 5' RACE reads with MiXCR, one row per CDR3 protein. This sample carries approximately 250,000 distinct CDR3 sequences, 5.5% to 8.5% of them seen once, and the ten largest clones take roughly 1%. Sequenced here: CD4+ T cells sorted from PBMCs, sampled on the day of the yellow fever booster vaccination. The source is a man in his thirties or forties who received the YFV17D yellow fever vaccine.

This clonotype has at least ten counts. This chain uses TRBV21-1 with TRBJ2-1. TRBV21-1 is a known pseudogene. This CDR3 contains 14 residues. This CDR3 reads CATSSIHYHNEQFF. Written as DNA, the CDR3 is TGTGCCACCAGCTCGATTCACTATCACAATGAGCAGTTCTTC.

This clonotype was observed a handful of times. CDR3 sequence (DNA): TGCAGCGCGACAGAGAACACTGAAGCTTTCTTT. Its translation: CSATENTEAFF. This chain links TRBV29-1 with TRBJ1-1; possibly TRBD1 for D (5 bases). Trimming cost V 7 bases and J 1 base, with 7 bases left between them. This CDR3 has 11 amino acids. The germline gives CDR1 SQVTM, CDR2 ANQGSEA. The complete variable domain, with remaining parts taken from reference TRBV29-1 and TRBJ1-1, reads SAVISQKPSRDICQRGTSLTIQCQVDSQVTMMFWYRQQPGQSLTLIATANQGSEATYESGFVIDKFPISRPNLTFSTLTVSNMSPEDSSIYLCSATENTEAFFGQGTRLTVV.

Points on this clonotype: Mismatch with germline at one junction end may stem from a read error. The chain joins TRBV9 to TRBJ2-7; TRBD2 agrees at 13 bases. CDR3 size: 16 residues. Germline lookup yields CDR1 SGDLS and CDR2 YYNGEE. The CDR3 spells CASSVAGLAGAYELYF. In DNA, the CDR3 is TGTGCCAGCAGCGTAGCCGGACTAGCGGGAGCCTACGAGCTGTACTTC.

This clonotype turned up a few times. The V gene is TRBV28, the J gene TRBJ2-7, with 9 bases matching TRBD2. V was clipped by 3 bases and J by 0 bases; unmatched bases: 3. Germline loops: CDR1 MDHEN, CDR2 SYDVKM. There are 15 residues in the CDR3. DNA of the CDR3: TGTGCCAGCAGTTTTCTTAGCGGGAGCTCCTACGAGCAGTACTTC. Its translation: CASSFLSGSSYEQYF.

This clonotype came up a few times. The J gene is TRBJ2-2, the V gene TRBV7-2, with unresolved D. Germline assignment: CDR1 SGHTA and CDR2 FQGNSA. This CDR3 spans 13 amino acids. V gave up 3 bases and J gave up 8 bases, with 10 bases separating them. CDR3 bases: TGTGCCAGCAGCTTGACCTTGGTGGGGGAGCTGTTTTTT. Protein product: CASSLTLVGELFF.

This clonotype was detected many times. The genes are TRBV2 and TRBJ2-7, with D unresolved. V lost 5 bases, J lost 5 bases, and 7 bases lay in between. Germline V lookup: CDR1 SNHLY, CDR2 FYNNEI. The CDR3 length is 11 residues. CDR3 residues: CASSLHHEQYF. CDR3 in DNA: TGTGCCAGCAGTCTGCACCACGAGCAGTACTTC.

This clonotype was observed many times. V usage is TRBV5-1 and J usage is TRBJ2-1; D gene ambiguous. Germline V CDR1 and CDR2: SGHRS, YFSETQ. This CDR3 comprises 13 residues. V dropped 2 bases and J dropped 4 bases, with 7 bases sitting between them. CDR3 protein: CASSFSGYNEQFF. The CDR3 coding sequence is TGCGCCAGCAGCTTTAGTGGGTACAATGAGCAGTTCTTC.

The sample holds many counts of this clonotype. This chain joins TRBV27 and TRBJ1-5; 8 bases agree with TRBD1. Germline trimming cut 1 base from V and 5 bases from J; bases unmatched to any gene: 4. The CDR3 totals 15 residues. CDR1 is MNHEY, CDR2 SMNVEV, per germline (reference sequence). CDR3 sequence (DNA): TGTGCCAGCAGTTTATTCCCGACAGGGGATCAGCCCCAGCATTTT. Protein product: CASSLFPTGDQPQHF.

The chain joins TRBV2 to TRBJ2-5; D is unresolved. The ends were cut back, 3 bases at V and 0 bases at J, with 8 bases in the middle. There are 14 residues in the CDR3. Germline V lookup: CDR1 SNHLY, CDR2 FYNNEI. CDR3 loop: CASSETRYQETQYF. In nucleotides, the CDR3 is TGTGCCAGCAGTGAGACGAGGTACCAAGAGACCCAGTACTTC. Supplemented by reference TRBV2 and TRBJ2-5, the full variable domain reads EPEVTQTPSHQVTQMGQEVILRCVPISNHLYFYWYRQILGQKVEFLVSFYNNEISEKSEIFDDQFSVERPDGSNFTLKIRSTKLEDSAMYFCASSETRYQETQYFGPGTRLLVL.

This clonotype was seen only a few times. CDR3 sequence (DNA): TGTGCCAGCAAGACCGGGGGGCAGGCAAACACTGAAGCTTTCTTT. Its protein product is CASKTGGQANTEAFF. The chain has TRBV6-1 and TRBJ1-1; weak D call: TRBD1 (6 bases). The CDR3 loop spans 15 amino acids. Germline V gene sequence: CDR1 MNHNS, CDR2 SASEGT. Trimming removed 7 bases from V and 2 bases from J, with 17 bases in between.

This clonotype has a count of ten or more. The chain links TRBV5-1 to TRBJ2-1; 8 bases agree with TRBD1. Germline V gene data show CDR1 as SGHRS and CDR2 as YFSETQ. V lost 5 bases, J lost 2 bases, and 6 bases stayed unmatched. The CDR3 is made up of 15 amino acids. The CDR3 sequence is CASSSGQGPYNEQFF. The CDR3, as DNA: TGCGCCAGCAGTTCCGGACAGGGACCCTACAATGAGCAGTTCTTC.

The chain is built from TRBV15 and TRBJ2-1; possibly TRBD1 or TRBD2 for D (5 bases each). The CDR3 runs to 15 residues. The V gene's germline CDR1 is LNHNV and CDR2 YYDKDF (reference sequence). The V and J ends lost 0 bases and 8 bases respectively, with 14 bases between them. In nucleotides, the CDR3 is TGTGCCACCAGCAGAGATCCTGGGACGGGCCATGAGCAGTTCTTC. Protein: CATSRDPGTGHEQFF.

V usage is TRBV20-1 and J usage is TRBJ2-2; D is perhaps TRBD1 (5 bases). CDR1 is DFQATT, CDR2 SNEGSKA, per germline (reference sequence). Trimming cost V 1 base and J 0 bases, with 9 bases left between them. The CDR3 is made up of 15 amino acids. CDR3 DNA sequence: TGCAGTGCTAGAGCCCCGACAGCGAACACCGGGGAGCTGTTTTTT. This codes for CSARAPTANTGELFF.